This entry lists 19 T cell receptor beta chains sequenced from one sample in a study of cytotoxic CD8 clonotypes in ibrutinib-treated CLL. TCRdb keeps only in-frame clones here, not all; method: immunoSEQ multiplex PCR. The table has more than 60,000 clones, roughly 80% seen once; the top ten hold less than 45%. This specimen was PBMCs, taken after 24 months of ibrutinib treatment. The receptor set was obtained from a human donor with chronic lymphocytic leukemia.

The gene calls are TRBV5-4 and TRBJ2-1; no reliable D call. The CDR3 spans 14 residues. Per germline, CDR1 SGHNT and CDR2 YYREEE (reference sequence). V lost 0 bases, J lost 10 bases, and 14 bases lay in between. This chain's CDR3 is CASSLEYQVREQFF. CDR3 nucleotides: TGTGCCAGCAGCTTGGAGTACCAGGTACGAGAGCAGTTCTTC. The whole variable domain, filled in from reference TRBV5-4 and TRBJ2-1, reads ETGVTQSPTHLIKTRGQQVTLRCSSQSGHNTVSWYQQALGQGPQFIFQYYREEENGRGNFPPRFSGLQFPNYSSELNVNALELDDSALYLCASSLEYQVREQFFGPGTRLTVL.

J is TRBJ2-5 and V is TRBV6-1, with D perhaps TRBD2 (5 bases). CDR3 length: 14 amino acids. V shed 4 bases and J shed 0 bases, with 9 bases lying between them. In germline, CDR1 is MNHNS, CDR2 SASEGT. The CDR3 here is CASSGGLYQETQYF. CDR3 in DNA: TGTGCCAGCAGTGGAGGGCTGTACCAAGAGACCCAGTACTTC.

V usage is TRBV5-1 and J usage is TRBJ1-1; no clear D. Trimming removed 7 bases at V and 4 bases at J, with 8 bases between. Germline CDR1 reads SGHRS; CDR2 reads YFSETQ. The CDR3 runs 11 residues. The CDR3 reads CASQSGTEAFF. The CDR3 DNA is TGCGCCAGCCAATCCGGCACTGAAGCTTTCTTT.

This sequence joins TRBV29-1 and TRBJ2-2; TRBD2 matches at 10 bases. The trim removed 2 bases at V and 9 bases at J, leaving 9 bases unmatched. This CDR3 comprises 15 residues. The germline gives CDR1 SQVTM, CDR2 ANQGSEA. The CDR3 sequence is CSVESVAGGPRELFF. The CDR3 DNA follows: TGCAGCGTTGAATCGGTAGCGGGAGGTCCCAGGGAGCTGTTTTTT.

The chain couples TRBV5-1 to TRBJ2-1; possibly TRBD1 or TRBD2 for D (5 bases each). Between the trimmed V and J ends, which lost 4 bases and 4 bases, there was a span of 15 bases. The CDR3 is made up of 15 amino acids. CDR1 is SGHRS and CDR2 is YFSETQ in the germline V gene. The CDR3 DNA reads as TGCGCCAGCAGCCCCGGGACCCAACCATACAATGAGCAGTTCTTC. Protein sequence: CASSPGTQPYNEQFF.

In DNA, the CDR3 is TGTGCCAGCAGCACAGGGGATCCGGGCGAGCAGTACTTC. Its translation: CASSTGDPGEQYF. This chain connects TRBV2 to TRBJ2-7; TRBD1 aligns across 7 bases. This CDR3 region has 13 residues. V was pared by 6 bases and J by 6 bases, with 8 bases of the junction left unmatched. Germline assignment: CDR1 SNHLY and CDR2 FYNNEI.

The chain recombines TRBV30 with TRBJ2-7, with 9 positions matching TRBD1. The CDR3 contains 13 residues. Germline loops: CDR1 GTSNPN, CDR2 SVGIG (reference sequence). Unmatched junction bases numbered 5, after V lost 1 base and J lost 7 bases. The CDR3, as DNA: TGTGCCTGGAGTGGGGACAGGGCGGCTGAGCAGTACTTC. Amino acid sequence: CAWSGDRAAEQYF. Filled out from reference TRBV30 and TRBJ2-7, the complete variable domain reads SQTIHQWPATLVQPVGSPLSLECTVEGTSNPNLYWYRQAAGRGLQLLFYSVGIGQISSEVPQNLSASRPQDRQFILSSKKLLLSDSGFYLCAWSGDRAAEQYFGPGTRLTVT.

This chain uses TRBV21-1 with TRBJ2-3; TRBD2, the table's D call, lacks a check against the DNA. TRBV21-1 is recorded as a pseudogene. CDR3 length equals 17 residues. The CDR3, as DNA: TGTGCCAGCAGGGGCCAGAGGGTGGCGGGAGAGGCAGATACGCAGTATTTT. It codes for CASRGQRVAGEADTQYF.

The table lists this clone with a few counts. This chain links TRBV2 with TRBJ2-7, with D possibly being TRBD2 (6 bases). Trimming pared 4 bases from V and 1 base from J, leaving 17 bases between. The germline CDR1 and CDR2 sequences are SNHLY and FYNNEI. The CDR3 length is 16 residues. This CDR3 is CASSARSGYRSYEQYF. CDR3 sequence (DNA): TGTGCCAGCAGTGCCCGCAGCGGGTACCGGTCCTACGAGCAGTACTTC.

The rearrangement uses TRBV10-3 and TRBJ2-3; TRBD1 matches at 8 bases. CDR1 is ENHRY and CDR2 is SYGVKD in the germline V gene. The CDR3 runs 14 residues. Losses at the gene ends were 7 bases for V and 1 base for J; bases not matched to a gene: 4. CDR3 region: CAITVDRGTDTQYF. CDR3 DNA: TGTGCCATCACTGTGGACAGGGGCACAGATACGCAGTATTTT.

The V gene is TRBV15, the J gene TRBJ2-7; D is ambiguous. CDR3 length: 13 residues. Germline V lookup: CDR1 LNHNV, CDR2 YYDKDF (reference sequence). Trimming shortened V by 0 bases and J by 3 bases, and 6 bases separated the two germline ends. Written as DNA, the CDR3 is TGTGCCACCAGCAGAGAGCTGGTCTACGAGCAGTACTTC. Encoded protein: CATSRELVYEQYF.

This sequence joins TRBV18 and TRBJ2-7; 9 bases fit TRBD2. CDR3 size: 15 residues. V shed 2 bases and J 3 bases; nucleotides not matched to a gene: 5. The germline CDR1 and CDR2 sequences are KGHSH and LQKENI. The CDR3 loop is CASSPTGTSNYEQYF. DNA for the CDR3: TGTGCCAGCTCACCAACCGGGACTAGCAACTACGAGCAGTACTTC.

The chain joins TRBV7-8 to TRBJ2-7, with D perhaps matching TRBD1 (6 bases). The CDR3 runs to 14 residues. Deletions cut 5 bases from V and 0 bases from J, with 11 bases between. Germline lookup yields CDR1 SGHVS and CDR2 FQNEAQ. Here the CDR3 reads CASSARDISYEQYF. As DNA, the CDR3 is TGTGCCAGCAGCGCCCGGGACATCTCCTACGAGCAGTACTTC.

The chain's CDR3 is CASCIDNDQPQHF. In DNA, the CDR3 is TGTGCCAGCTGCATTGATAACGATCAGCCCCAGCATTTT. The rearrangement joins TRBV18 to TRBJ1-5; the D is unclear. This CDR3 region has 13 residues. V dropped 7 bases and J dropped 5 bases, with 12 bases sitting between them. Germline V CDR1 and CDR2: KGHSH, LQKENI.

Here the CDR3 DNA reads TGTGCCAGCAGCCCAAGGAGTGGGCTAGCGGGAGTGGCCTACAATGAGCAGTTCTTC. Translating it yields CASSPRSGLAGVAYNEQFF. The chain links TRBV5-4 to TRBJ2-1; 10 nucleotides line up with TRBD2. Germline V CDR1 and CDR2: SGHNT, YYREEE (reference sequence). Unmatched junction bases numbered 15, after V lost 4 bases and J lost 2 bases. The CDR3 loop spans 19 amino acids.

This clone occurred once. Here the CDR3 DNA reads TGTGCCAGCCGCGCGGGAGCCGGAGATGAGCAGTTCTTC. As protein: CASRAGAGDEQFF. The chain links TRBV11-3 to TRBJ2-1; the match to TRBD2 covers 7 bases. Looked up from germline, CDR1 is SGHNT and CDR2 is YENEEA. The CDR3 sequence is 13 residues long. The J segment lost 8 bases and the V segment lost 8 bases, leaving 9 bases of the junction unmatched.

This rearrangement joins TRBV19 to TRBJ2-5; D is undetermined. The CDR3 sequence is 12 residues long. V was shortened by 6 bases and J by 5 bases, with 10 bases between the two germline ends. Germline V gives CDR1 LNHDA, CDR2 SQIVND (reference sequence). CDR3 DNA: TGTGCCAGTAGCGAAATTGGCGAGACCCAGTACTTC. Translating it yields CASSEIGETQYF.

The V gene is TRBV2, the J gene TRBJ2-7; TRBD1 matches at 8 bases. V trimming: 4 bases; J trimming: 4 bases; junction bases outside the gene matches: 9. The CDR3 sequence is 15 residues long. The germline CDR1 and CDR2 sequences are SNHLY and FYNNEI. The CDR3 here is CASSGGSGQGYEQYF. For the CDR3, the DNA is TGTGCCAGCAGTGGTGGGAGTGGACAGGGTTACGAGCAGTACTTC.

This clone turned up a few times. The rearrangement uses TRBV7-9 and TRBJ2-7, with D perhaps TRBD2 (5 bases). Germline CDR1 is SEHNR and CDR2 is FQNEAQ (reference sequence). This CDR3 has 13 residues. V was clipped by 5 bases and J by 7 bases, with 15 bases between them. The CDR3: CASSGEIRSEQYF. CDR3 sequence (DNA): TGTGCCAGCAGCGGGGAGATCCGTTCGGAGCAGTACTTC.